This TCR beta chain was documented in a study of T-cell reconstitution after alpha-beta-depleted transplantation in children. This clonotype was counted between two and nine times. A TCRbeta library incorporating unique molecular identifiers was prepared. TCRdb re-derived calls from the PCR reads in MiXCR, one entry per CDR3 protein. The data contain some 830,000 distinct CDR3 sequences, 16% of them seen just once; the ten biggest clones take up approximately 5%. The specimen comprised PBMCs, mostly from graft donor cells, sampled 360 days after TCRalphabeta/CD19-depleted stem cell transplant. The TCR sequence derives from a male patient between 10 and 17 years old who had a stem cell transplant for acute lymphoblastic leukemia, so the T cells may come from the graft donor.

The CDR3 region has the DNA TGTGCCAGCAGCTTTCGGGGACAGCAGTTCTTC. The encoded protein is CASSFRGQQFF. The chain employs TRBV7-9 and TRBJ2-1, with D perhaps given as TRBD1 or TRBD2 (5 bases each). The germline CDR1 and CDR2 sequences are SEHNR and FQNEAQ (reference sequence). Trimming took off 3 bases at V and 11 bases at J, with 8 bases between the two ends. The CDR3 loop spans 11 amino acids.